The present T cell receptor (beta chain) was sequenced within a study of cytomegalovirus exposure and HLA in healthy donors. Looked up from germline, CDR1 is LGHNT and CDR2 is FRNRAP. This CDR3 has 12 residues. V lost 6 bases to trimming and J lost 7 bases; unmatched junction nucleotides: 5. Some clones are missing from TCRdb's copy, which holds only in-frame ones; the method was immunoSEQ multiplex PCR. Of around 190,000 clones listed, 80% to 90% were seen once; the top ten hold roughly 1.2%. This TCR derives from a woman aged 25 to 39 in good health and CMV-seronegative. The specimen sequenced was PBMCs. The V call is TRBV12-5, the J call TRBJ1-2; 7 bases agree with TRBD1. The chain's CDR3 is CASGTGTGGYTF. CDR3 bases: TGTGCTAGTGGGACAGGGACGGGTGGCTACACCTTC.